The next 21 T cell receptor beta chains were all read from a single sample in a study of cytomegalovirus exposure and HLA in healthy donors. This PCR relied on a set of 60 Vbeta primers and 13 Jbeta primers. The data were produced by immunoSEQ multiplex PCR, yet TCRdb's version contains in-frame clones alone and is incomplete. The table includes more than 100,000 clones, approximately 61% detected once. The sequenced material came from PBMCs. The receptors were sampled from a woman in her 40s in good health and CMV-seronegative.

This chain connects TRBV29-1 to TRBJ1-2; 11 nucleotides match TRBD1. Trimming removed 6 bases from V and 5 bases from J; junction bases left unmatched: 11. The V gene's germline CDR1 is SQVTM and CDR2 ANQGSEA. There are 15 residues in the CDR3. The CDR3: CSVGTGTGGYYGYTF. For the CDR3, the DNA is TGCAGCGTCGGGACCGGGACAGGGGGTTATTATGGCTACACCTTC.

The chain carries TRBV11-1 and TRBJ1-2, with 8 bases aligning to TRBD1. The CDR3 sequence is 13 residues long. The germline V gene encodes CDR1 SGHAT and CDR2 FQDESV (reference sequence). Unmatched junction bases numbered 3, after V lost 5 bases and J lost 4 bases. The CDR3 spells CASSEGQVYGYTF. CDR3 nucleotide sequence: TGTGCCAGCAGCGAGGGACAGGTCTATGGCTACACCTTC.

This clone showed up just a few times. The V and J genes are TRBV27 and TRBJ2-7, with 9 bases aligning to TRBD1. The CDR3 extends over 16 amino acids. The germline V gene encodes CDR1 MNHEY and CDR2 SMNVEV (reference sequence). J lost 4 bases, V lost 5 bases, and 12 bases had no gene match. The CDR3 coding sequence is TGTGCCAGCAGTCCCATAAAACAGGGGGCACGGTACGAGCAGTACTTC. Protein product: CASSPIKQGARYEQYF.

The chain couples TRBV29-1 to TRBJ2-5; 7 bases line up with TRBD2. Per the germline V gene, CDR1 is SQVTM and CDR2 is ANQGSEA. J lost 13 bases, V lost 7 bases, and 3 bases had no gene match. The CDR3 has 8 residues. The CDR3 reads CSAPGGYF. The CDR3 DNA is TGCAGCGCCCCGGGAGGGTACTTC.

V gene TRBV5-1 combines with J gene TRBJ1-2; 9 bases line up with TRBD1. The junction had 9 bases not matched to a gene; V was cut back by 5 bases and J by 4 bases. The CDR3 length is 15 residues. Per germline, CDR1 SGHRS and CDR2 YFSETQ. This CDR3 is CASRPGTGSSYGYTF. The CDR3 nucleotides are TGCGCCAGCAGACCAGGGACAGGGAGTAGCTATGGCTACACCTTC.

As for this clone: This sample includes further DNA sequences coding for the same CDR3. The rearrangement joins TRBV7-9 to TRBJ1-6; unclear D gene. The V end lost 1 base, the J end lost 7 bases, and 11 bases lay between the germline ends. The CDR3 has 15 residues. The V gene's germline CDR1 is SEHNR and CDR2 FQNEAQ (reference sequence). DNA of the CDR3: TGTGCCAGCAGCTTAGGGGTAGACTCGAATTCACCCCTCCACTTT. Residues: CASSLGVDSNSPLHF.

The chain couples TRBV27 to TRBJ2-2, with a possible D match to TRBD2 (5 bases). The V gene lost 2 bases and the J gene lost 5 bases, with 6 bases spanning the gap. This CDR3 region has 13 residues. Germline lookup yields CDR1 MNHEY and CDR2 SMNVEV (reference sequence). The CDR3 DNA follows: TGTGCCAGCAGTTTACGGAGGACCGGGGAGCTGTTTTTT. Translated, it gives CASSLRRTGELFF.

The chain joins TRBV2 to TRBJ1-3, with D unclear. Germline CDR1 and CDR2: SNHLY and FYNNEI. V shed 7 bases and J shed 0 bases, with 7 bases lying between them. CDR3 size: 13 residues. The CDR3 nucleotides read TGTGCCAGCACTCTCCTCTCTGGAAACACCATATATTTT. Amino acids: CASTLLSGNTIYF.

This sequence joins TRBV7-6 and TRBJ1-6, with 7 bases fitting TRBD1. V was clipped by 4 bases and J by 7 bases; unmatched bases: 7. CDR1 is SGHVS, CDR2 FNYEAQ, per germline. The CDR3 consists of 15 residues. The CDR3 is CASSSGQAPNSPLHF. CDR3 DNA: TGTGCCAGCAGCTCCGGACAGGCTCCAAATTCACCCCTCCACTTT.

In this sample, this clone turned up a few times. The CDR3 is CAISESTDGARSTEAFF. The DNA of the CDR3 is TGTGCCATCAGTGAGTCGACAGATGGGGCGCGGAGCACTGAAGCTTTCTTT. The chain carries TRBV10-3 and TRBJ1-1; D might be TRBD1 (5 bases). V was cut by 0 bases and J by 4 bases, with 18 bases left in between. CDR1 is ENHRY and CDR2 is SYGVKD in the germline V gene. The CDR3 runs to 17 residues.

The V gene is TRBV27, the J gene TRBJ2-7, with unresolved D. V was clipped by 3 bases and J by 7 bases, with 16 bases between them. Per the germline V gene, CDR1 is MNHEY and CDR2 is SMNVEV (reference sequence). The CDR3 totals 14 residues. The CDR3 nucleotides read TGTGCCAGCAGTTTTACTGGGCCCAGAAGTGAGCAGTACTTC. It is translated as CASSFTGPRSEQYF.

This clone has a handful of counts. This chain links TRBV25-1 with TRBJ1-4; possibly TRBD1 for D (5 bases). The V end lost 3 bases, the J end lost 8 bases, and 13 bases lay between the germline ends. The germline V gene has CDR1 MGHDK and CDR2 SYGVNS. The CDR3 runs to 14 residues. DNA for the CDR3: TGTGCCAGCAGTGAGGGGGGTCTTGGCGAAAAACTGTTTTTT. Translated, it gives CASSEGGLGEKLFF.

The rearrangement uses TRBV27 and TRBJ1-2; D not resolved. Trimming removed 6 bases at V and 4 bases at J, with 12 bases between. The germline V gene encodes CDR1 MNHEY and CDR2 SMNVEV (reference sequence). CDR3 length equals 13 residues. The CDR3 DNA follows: TGTGCCAGCAGCTTGGGCAGGTTCTATGGCTACACCTTC. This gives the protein CASSLGRFYGYTF.

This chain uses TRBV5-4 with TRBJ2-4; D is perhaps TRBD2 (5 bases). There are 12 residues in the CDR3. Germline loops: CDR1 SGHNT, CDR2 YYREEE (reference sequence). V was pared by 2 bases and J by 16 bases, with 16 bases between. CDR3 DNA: TGTGCCAGCAGCTTAGGCCGGGATCCCTTCTACTTC. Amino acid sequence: CASSLGRDPFYF.

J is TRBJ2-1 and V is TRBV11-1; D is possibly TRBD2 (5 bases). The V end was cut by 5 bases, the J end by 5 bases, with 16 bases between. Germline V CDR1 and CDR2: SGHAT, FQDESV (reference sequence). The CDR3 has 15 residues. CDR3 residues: CASSHNPGSHNEQFF. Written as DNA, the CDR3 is TGTGCCAGCAGCCATAACCCGGGGAGCCACAATGAGCAGTTCTTC.

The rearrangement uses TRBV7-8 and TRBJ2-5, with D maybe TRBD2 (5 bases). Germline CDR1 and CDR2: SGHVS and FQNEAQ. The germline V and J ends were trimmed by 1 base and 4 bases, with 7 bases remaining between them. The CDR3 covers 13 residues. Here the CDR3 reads CASSLDRGETQYF. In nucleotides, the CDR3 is TGTGCCAGCAGCTTAGATCGGGGAGAGACCCAGTACTTC.

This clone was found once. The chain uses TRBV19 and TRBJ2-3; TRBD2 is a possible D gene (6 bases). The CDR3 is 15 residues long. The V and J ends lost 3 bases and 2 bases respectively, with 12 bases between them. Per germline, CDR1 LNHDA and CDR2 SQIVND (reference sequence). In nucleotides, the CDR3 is TGTGCCAGTAGTATTGCGGGACGGACCACAGATACGCAGTATTTT. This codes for CASSIAGRTTDTQYF.

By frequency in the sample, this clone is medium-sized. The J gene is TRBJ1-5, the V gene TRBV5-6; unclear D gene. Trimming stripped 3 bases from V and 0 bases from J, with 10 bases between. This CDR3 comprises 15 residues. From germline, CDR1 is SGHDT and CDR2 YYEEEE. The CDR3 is CASSSYRHSNQPQHF. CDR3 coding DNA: TGTGCCAGCAGCTCGTACCGACATAGCAATCAGCCCCAGCATTTT.

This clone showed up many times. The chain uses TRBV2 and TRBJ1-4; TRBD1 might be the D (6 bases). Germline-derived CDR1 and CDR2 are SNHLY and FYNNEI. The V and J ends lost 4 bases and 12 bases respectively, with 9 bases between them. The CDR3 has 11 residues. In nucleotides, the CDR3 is TGTGCCAGCAGTGTGGGGGCTCAACTGTTTTTT. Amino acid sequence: CASSVGAQLFF.

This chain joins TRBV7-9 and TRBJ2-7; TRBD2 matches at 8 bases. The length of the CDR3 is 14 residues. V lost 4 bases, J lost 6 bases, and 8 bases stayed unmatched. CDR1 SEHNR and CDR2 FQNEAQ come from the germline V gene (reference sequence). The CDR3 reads CASSSRGLVLEQYF. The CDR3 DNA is TGTGCCAGCAGCTCCAGGGGACTAGTCCTCGAGCAGTACTTC.

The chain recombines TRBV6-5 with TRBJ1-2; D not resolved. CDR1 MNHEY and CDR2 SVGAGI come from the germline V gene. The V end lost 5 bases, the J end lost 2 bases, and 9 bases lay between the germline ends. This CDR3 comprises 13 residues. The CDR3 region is CASSNGGNYGYTF. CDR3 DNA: TGTGCCAGCAGTAATGGAGGAAACTATGGCTACACCTTC.